The present T cell receptor (beta chain) was sequenced within a study of blood T cell repertoires in COVID-19. Study information: From T cells, B-cell-depleted T cells, or PBMCs came the material, which was cDNA or gDNA.

Sequenced by immunoSEQ multiplex PCR; TCRdb stores in-frame clones only, minus some. The repertoire holds approximately 200,000 clones, with roughly 90% as singletons. Sequencing was carried out using peripheral blood. The source of this sequence is a man in his forties with active or convalescent COVID-19.

CDR3 coding DNA: TGTGCCAGCAGTGAAACACGACGGAGATTTGAAGCTTTCTTT. It encodes CASSETRRRFEAFF. The chain combines TRBV6-1 with TRBJ1-1; D uncertain. V was cut by 2 bases and J by 7 bases, with 14 bases left in between. The CDR3 length is 14 residues. Germline CDR1 and CDR2: MNHNS and SASEGT.